The source of this T cell receptor (beta chain) is a study of T-cell reconstitution after alpha-beta-depleted transplantation in children. Preparation of the TCRbeta library used unique molecular identifiers. TCRdb independently ran MiXCR on the PCR reads; one entry per CDR3 protein. Of around 960,000 distinct CDR3 sequences in the sample, 25% to 35% are singletons; the top ten hold about 28%. The CDR3 is made up of 14 amino acids. V was cut by 2 bases and J by 5 bases, with 12 bases left in between. The source is a boy under two years old who had a stem cell transplant for SCID, so the T cells may come from the graft donor. The gene calls are TRBV12-3 or TRBV12-4 and TRBJ2-5; D perhaps matches TRBD1 (5 bases). The material was PBMCs, mostly from graft donor cells, obtained 360 days after TCRalphabeta/CD19-depleted stem cell transplant. The CDR3 spells CASSLRRTMETQYF. CDR3 DNA sequence: TGTGCCAGCAGTTTACGGCGGACAATGGAGACCCAGTACTTC.